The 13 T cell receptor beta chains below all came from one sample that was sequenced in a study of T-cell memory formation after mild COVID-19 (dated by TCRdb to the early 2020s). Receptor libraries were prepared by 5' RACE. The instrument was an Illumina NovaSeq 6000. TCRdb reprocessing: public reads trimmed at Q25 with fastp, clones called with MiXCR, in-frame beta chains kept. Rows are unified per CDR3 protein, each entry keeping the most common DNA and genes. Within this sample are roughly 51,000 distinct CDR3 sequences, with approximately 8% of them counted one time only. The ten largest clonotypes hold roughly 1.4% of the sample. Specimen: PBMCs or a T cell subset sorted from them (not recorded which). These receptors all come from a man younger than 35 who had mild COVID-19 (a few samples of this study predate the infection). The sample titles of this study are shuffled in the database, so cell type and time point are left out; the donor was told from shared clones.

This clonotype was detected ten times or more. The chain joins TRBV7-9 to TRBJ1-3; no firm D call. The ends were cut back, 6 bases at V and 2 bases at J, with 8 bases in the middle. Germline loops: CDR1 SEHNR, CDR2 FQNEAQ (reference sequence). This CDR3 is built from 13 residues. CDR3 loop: CASRTSAGNTIYF. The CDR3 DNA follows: TGTGCCAGCAGAACTTCCGCTGGAAACACCATATATTTT.

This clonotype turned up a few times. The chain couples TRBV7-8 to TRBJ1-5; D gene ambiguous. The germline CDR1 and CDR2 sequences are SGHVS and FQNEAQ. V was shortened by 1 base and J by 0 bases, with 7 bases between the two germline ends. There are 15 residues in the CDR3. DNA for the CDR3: TGTGCCAGCAGCTTAGGATTTTATAGCAATCAGCCCCAGCATTTT. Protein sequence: CASSLGFYSNQPQHF.

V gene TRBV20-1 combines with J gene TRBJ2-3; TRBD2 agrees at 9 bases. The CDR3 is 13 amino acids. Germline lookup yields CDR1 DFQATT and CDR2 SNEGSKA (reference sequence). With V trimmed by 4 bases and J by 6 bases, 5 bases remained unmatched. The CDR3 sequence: CSAKSGGTDTQYF. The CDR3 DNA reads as TGCAGTGCTAAAAGCGGGGGGACGGATACGCAGTATTTT.

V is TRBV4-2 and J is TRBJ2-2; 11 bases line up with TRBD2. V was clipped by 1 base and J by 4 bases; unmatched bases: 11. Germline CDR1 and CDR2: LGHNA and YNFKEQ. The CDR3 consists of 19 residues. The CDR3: CASSQGALAGGKGTGELFF. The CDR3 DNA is TGTGCCAGCAGCCAAGGAGCTCTAGCGGGGGGCAAGGGCACCGGGGAGCTGTTTTTT.

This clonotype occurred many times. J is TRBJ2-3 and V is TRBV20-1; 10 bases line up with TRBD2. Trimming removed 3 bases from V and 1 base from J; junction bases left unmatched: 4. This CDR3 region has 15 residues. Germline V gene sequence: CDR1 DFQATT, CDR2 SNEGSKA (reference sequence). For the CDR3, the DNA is TGCAGTGCTAGTCGTCTAGCGGGGGGCACAGATACGCAGTATTTT. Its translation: CSASRLAGGTDTQYF.

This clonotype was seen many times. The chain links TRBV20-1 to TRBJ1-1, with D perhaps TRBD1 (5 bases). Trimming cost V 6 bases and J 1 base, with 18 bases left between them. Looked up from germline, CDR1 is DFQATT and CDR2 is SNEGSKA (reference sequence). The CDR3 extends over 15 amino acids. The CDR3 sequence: CSAPNGRGRNTEAFF. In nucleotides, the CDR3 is TGCAGTGCCCCCAACGGTAGGGGCCGGAACACTGAAGCTTTCTTT.

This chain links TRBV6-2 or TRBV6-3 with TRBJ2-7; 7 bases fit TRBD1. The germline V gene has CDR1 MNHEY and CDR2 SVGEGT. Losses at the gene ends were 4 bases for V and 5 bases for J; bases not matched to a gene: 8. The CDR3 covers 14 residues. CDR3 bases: TGTGCCAGCAGTTGGGACAGAATCATCAACGAGCAGTACTTC. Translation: CASSWDRIINEQYF.

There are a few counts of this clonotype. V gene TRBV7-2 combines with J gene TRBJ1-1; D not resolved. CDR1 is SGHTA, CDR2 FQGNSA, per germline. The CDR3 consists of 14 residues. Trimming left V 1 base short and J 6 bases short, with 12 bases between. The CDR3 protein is CASSLVSGSAEAFF. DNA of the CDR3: TGTGCCAGCAGCTTAGTTTCGGGTTCCGCTGAAGCTTTCTTT.

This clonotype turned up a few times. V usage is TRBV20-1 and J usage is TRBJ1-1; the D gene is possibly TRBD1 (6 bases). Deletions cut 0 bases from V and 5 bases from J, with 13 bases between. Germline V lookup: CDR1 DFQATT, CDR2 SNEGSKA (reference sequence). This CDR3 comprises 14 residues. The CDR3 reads CSARDRQEGTEAFF. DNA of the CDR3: TGCAGTGCTAGAGACAGACAGGAGGGGACTGAAGCTTTCTTT.

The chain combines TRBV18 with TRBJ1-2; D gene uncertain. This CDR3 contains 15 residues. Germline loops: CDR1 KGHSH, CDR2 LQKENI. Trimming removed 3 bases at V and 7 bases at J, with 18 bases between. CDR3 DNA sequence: TGTGCCAGCTCACCTACGGCCGCCGGGGAGCGTGGCTACACCTTC. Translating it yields CASSPTAAGERGYTF.

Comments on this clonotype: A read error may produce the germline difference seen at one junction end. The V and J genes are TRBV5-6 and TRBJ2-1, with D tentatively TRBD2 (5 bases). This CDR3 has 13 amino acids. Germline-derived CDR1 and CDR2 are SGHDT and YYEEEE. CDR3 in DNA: TGTGCCAGCAGATTGGAGGACCTGAATGAGCAGTTCTTC. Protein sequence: CASRLEDLNEQFF.

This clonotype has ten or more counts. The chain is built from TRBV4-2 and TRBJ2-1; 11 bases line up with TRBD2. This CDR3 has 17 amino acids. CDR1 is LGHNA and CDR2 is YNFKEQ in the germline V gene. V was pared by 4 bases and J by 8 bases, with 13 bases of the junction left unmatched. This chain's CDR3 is CASSPTTSGALGDEQFF. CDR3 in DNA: TGTGCCAGCAGCCCAACGACTAGCGGGGCTCTAGGAGATGAGCAGTTCTTC.

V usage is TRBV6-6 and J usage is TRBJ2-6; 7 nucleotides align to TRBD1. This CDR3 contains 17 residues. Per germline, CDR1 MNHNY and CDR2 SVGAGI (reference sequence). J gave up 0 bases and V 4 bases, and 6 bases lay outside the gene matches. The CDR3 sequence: CASSFRTGPSGANVLTF. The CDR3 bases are TGTGCCAGCAGTTTTAGGACAGGTCCCTCTGGGGCCAACGTCCTGACTTTC.